This TCR beta chain was observed in a study of blood T cell repertoires in COVID-19 (dated by TCRdb to the early 2020s). For the wider study: Collaborator samples came from the United States, Italy and Spain and covered acute and convalescent phases of COVID-19. The sample metadata nearly always contained a de-identified subject ID, COVID-19 status, age in years and sex. The prospective study material was composed of cDNA or gDNA derived from T cells, B-cell-depleted T cells, or PBMCs. The dataset comprised deeply sampled blood TCRbeta repertoires from subjects exposed to, actively infected with, or recovered from COVID-19. Samples were obtained from the ongoing ImmuneRACE study (first 160 participants) and from over 1,000 subjects provided by 6 global collaborators. The repertoires were released in a freely available public database meant as a resource for research on the immune response to SARS-CoV-2. Where available, HLA class I and class II types were taken from metadata supplied by the sample provider and were not determined by assay-based typing. What the authors observed across the whole study: The amount of clinical and demographic metadata varied by source and participant and was provided uncurated.

From its cysteine to its phenylalanine, the CDR3 spans 14 amino acids. CDR3 DNA is the only sequence kept; it has 42 bases, read in frame from the first base. The V and J ends are trimmed by 0 bases and 4 bases, leaving 7 bases between them. CDR1 and CDR2 were assigned from the germline V gene (reference sequence) as LNHDA and SQIVND. Notes on this clone: Its antigen target is currently unknown. Base qualities are not provided; no much larger clone lies one nucleotide away.

Another Seattle source contributed samples from volunteer blood donors who had recovered from COVID-19. The collaborating institutions used their own protocols to collect whole blood in K2EDTA tubes. For TCRbeta analysis, collaborators shipped samples in one of three forms: frozen whole blood, isolated PBMCs, or DNA extracted from either of those sample types. TCRbeta CDR3 regions were amplified from genomic DNA by means of the immunoSEQ Assay, a bias-controlled multiplex PCR. The published analysis was carried out like this. The number of nucleated cells in each sample was estimated by amplification of reference gene primers within the assay. Sequence reads were collapsed and filtered to measure the absolute abundance of every unique TCRbeta CDR3 rearrangement. Productive Simpson clonality was computed per sample as the square root of Simpson's diversity index over productive rearrangements. This is the immuneACCESS table as TCRdb keeps it, with only in-frame sequences that have V and J called. A part of the clones is gone; compared with another copy, unresolved V genes explain less than half, and the rest is unexplained. The V and J calls and clone size are taken from that table; D and trimming were inferred from the DNA. The sample table lists more than 200,000 clones, 84% of them with a count of one. Of the sample, 1.4% is held by the ten largest clones.

The chain is made from TRBV19 and TRBJ2-1, with a tentative D gene TRBD2 over 5 matching bases. The TCR comes from a woman between 40 and 50 years old who had recovered from COVID-19. Sequencing was performed on peripheral blood. The CDR3 in this case is CASSIDPGYNEQFF. At the DNA level, the sequence is TGTGCCAGTAGTATAGATCCGGGATACAATGAGCAGTTCTTC.